Listed below are T cell receptor beta chains from one sample, sequenced in a study of blood T cells in healthy people across ages. One entry per CDR3 protein, called by TCRdb with MiXCR from the 5' RACE reads. The data show about 1.6 million distinct CDR3 sequences, 30% to 35% seen once. Sequencing was done on a sample of blood. These receptors came from a woman in her 30s in good health. CDR3s include the opening cysteine and the closing phenylalanine or tryptophan. A D gene is named only where the DNA matches it firmly. Not every row has a clone size; where given, it reads once, few, many or a size class.

TGCAGTGCTTGGTTCGGGGTACACTACGAGCAGTACTTC	CSAWFGVHYEQYF	.	TRBV20-1	TRBJ2-7	13	.
TGTGCCAGCAGCCTAGCTGCGGGAGACATTCAGTACTTC	CASSLAAGDIQYF	.	TRBV7-2	TRBJ2-4	13	TRBD2
TGTGCCATCAGTGAGTCGCGGGCAGGAAACACAGATACGCAGTATTTT	CAISESRAGNTDTQYF	.	TRBV10-3	TRBJ2-3	16	.
TGCAGTGCTAGCGCCGAGGGTTACTATGGCTACACCTTC	CSASAEGYYGYTF	few	TRBV20-1	TRBJ1-2	13	.
TGCGCCAGCAGTGTCCTGGGGCGGGGGAGCACAGATACGCAGTATTTT	CASSVLGRGSTDTQYF	.	TRBV5-1	TRBJ2-3	16	TRBD2
TGCAGCGTTGACCTTCAGGGAGCGAACACTGAAGCTTTCTTT	CSVDLQGANTEAFF	few	TRBV29-1	TRBJ1-1	14	.
TGTGCCAGCAGTGAAACATGGACTAGCGGGAGGACCTCACACCCGGAGTTCTTC	CASSETWTSGRTSHPEFF	.	TRBV6-1	TRBJ2-1	18	TRBD2
TGCAGCGTTGTAATAGCGGAAGACTACGAGCAGTACTTC	CSVVIAEDYEQYF	.	TRBV29-1	TRBJ2-7	13	.
TGTGCCAGCAGCCACCCTCGGGCGGGGGCTTCAAACTCCTACAATGAGCAGTTCTTC	CASSHPRAGASNSYNEQFF	.	TRBV3-1	TRBJ2-1	19	.
TGTGCCAGCAGTCCTCCTTTGGGCACCGGGGAGCTGTTTTTT	CASSPPLGTGELFF	.	TRBV28	TRBJ2-2	14	.
TGTGCCAGCAGTTTCAGAACTTCCTACGAGCAGTACTTC	CASSFRTSYEQYF	.	TRBV6-6	TRBJ2-7	13	.
TGTGCCAGCAACCACCGGGACAGGAGCCAATCTGGGGCCAACGTCCTGACTTTC	CASNHRDRSQSGANVLTF	once	TRBV7-6	TRBJ2-6	18	TRBD1
TGTGCCAGCTCACCATTCGGGCACAGGGTGGAATACAATGAGCAGTTCTTC	CASSPFGHRVEYNEQFF	.	TRBV18	TRBJ2-1	17	.
TGTGCCAGCATAGGGGAAAGAATGAACACTGAAGCTTTCTTT	CASIGERMNTEAFF	once	TRBV3-1	TRBJ1-1	14	.
TGTGCCATCAGTGACCGGGATGGCTATGGCTACACCTTC	CAISDRDGYGYTF	few	TRBV10-3	TRBJ1-2	13	.
TGTGCCAGCAGCCCGAGGGGAGGGATGCCGGGTACGCAGTATTTT	CASSPRGGMPGTQYF	.	TRBV7-3	TRBJ2-3	15	TRBD2
TGTGCCAGCAGCCCCATGCGTAATGGCTACACCTTC	CASSPMRNGYTF	.	TRBV28	TRBJ1-2	12	.
TGTGCCAGCAGCCAAGGACAGGGATGGGGCTACACCTTC	CASSQGQGWGYTF	.	TRBV14	TRBJ1-2	13	TRBD1
TGTGCCAGCAGCCCCTCGTGGTCGTGGGGGCAGTACTTC	CASSPSWSWGQYF	.	TRBV7-9	TRBJ2-5	13	.
TGTGCCAGCAGGGACAGGTCCTACAATGAGCAGTTCTTC	CASRDRSYNEQFF	many	TRBV27	TRBJ2-1	13	TRBD1
TGTGCCAGCAGCTCTGGGGTTCATCGACAAGAGACCCAGTACTTC	CASSSGVHRQETQYF	few	TRBV7-3	TRBJ2-5	15	.
TGTGCCAGCATATTACTCCGGGACAGACTATCAGACACTGAAGCTTTCTTT	CASILLRDRLSDTEAFF	few	TRBV12-3/TRBV12-4	TRBJ1-1	17	TRBD1
TGCGACAGCAGCCAAGTAATTGAAATGAAGCTTTTCTTT	CDSSQVIEMKLFF	.	TRBV4-1	TRBJ1-1	13	.
TGTGCCAGCAGCCGAACAACTAGCGGGGGGTTCAATGAGCAGTTCTTC	CASSRTTSGGFNEQFF	.	TRBV7-8	TRBJ2-1	16	TRBD2
TGTGCCAGCAGGGGGGAGCGTCTTAGCACAGATACGCAGTATTTT	CASRGERLSTDTQYF	few	TRBV6-1	TRBJ2-3	15	.
TGTGCCAGCAGCTTGGCTTGGCAGAACACCGGGGAGCTGTTTTTT	CASSLAWQNTGELFF	.	TRBV5-6	TRBJ2-2	15	.
TGCAGCGTTGAAGATATCGGCTACTATGGCTACACCTTC	CSVEDIGYYGYTF	.	TRBV29-1	TRBJ1-2	13	.
TGTGCCACCAGCATCCTTCCTGGACACCAGTATTTT	CATSILPGHQYF	.	TRBV15	TRBJ2-3	12	.
TGTGCCAGCAGTCCCGTCTGGGACAGAAAGAGAAGCTCCTACGAGCAGTACTTC	CASSPVWDRKRSSYEQYF	.	TRBV28	TRBJ2-7	18	TRBD1
TGTGCCAGCAGCGGACAGGGGGCCTCAGATACGCAGTATTTT	CASSGQGASDTQYF	few	TRBV2	TRBJ2-3	14	TRBD1
TGTGCCAGCAGGCGAGCGGGGGGGAGCGAGCAGTACTTC	CASRRAGGSEQYF	.	TRBV6-6	TRBJ2-7	13	TRBD2
TGTGCCATCAGTGACCCGAGCCCGATTCCCTACGAGCAGTACTTC	CAISDPSPIPYEQYF	.	TRBV10-3	TRBJ2-7	15	.
TGTGCCTGGAGTGTACTCGGAGGGAGTGCAGATACGCAGTATTTT	CAWSVLGGSADTQYF	.	TRBV30	TRBJ2-3	15	.
TGCGCCAGCAGCCCATTGGAGGGGACAGAGTACTACGAGCAGTACTTC	CASSPLEGTEYYEQYF	many	TRBV4-1	TRBJ2-7	16	.
TGCGCCAGCAGCCAAGATCCACCAGCGGGAGATCACGGGGAGCTGTTTTTT	CASSQDPPAGDHGELFF	.	TRBV4-1	TRBJ2-2	17	TRBD2
TGTGCCAGCAGCCTTGAAGGACGGGGTGAGGATGAGCAGTTCTTC	CASSLEGRGEDEQFF	.	TRBV3-1	TRBJ2-1	15	.
TGTGCCAGCAGCTTATATACGGGGGACAATGAAAAACTGTTTTTT	CASSLYTGDNEKLFF	.	TRBV7-9	TRBJ1-4	15	.
TGTGCCAGCAGCCAACGGGACAGCCCAAATCAGCCCCAGCATTTT	CASSQRDSPNQPQHF	.	TRBV3-1	TRBJ1-5	15	TRBD1
TGTGCCAGCAGCTCTTTACCTCGGGACTCGCTGACAGATACGCAGTATTTT	CASSSLPRDSLTDTQYF	.	TRBV7-3	TRBJ2-3	17	.
TGTGCCAGCAAGGCGGGTTCTAACAATGAGCAGTTCTTC	CASKAGSNNEQFF	.	TRBV3-1	TRBJ2-1	13	.
TGTGCCAGCAGCTCGGAGAGATATGGCTACACCTTC	CASSSERYGYTF	.	TRBV5-5	TRBJ1-2	12	.